This TCR beta chain emerged from a study of identical twins. Study-level findings and limits: Donors were not followed over many years; analysis was cross-sectional.

In germline, CDR1 is SNHLY, CDR2 FYNNEI. The CDR3 extends over 14 amino acids. The V gene lost 4 bases and the J gene lost 7 bases, with 13 bases spanning the gap. As concerns this clonotype: Its antigen is as yet unknown.

Each CDR3 protein is one row after TCRdb ran MiXCR on the 5' RACE reads. The profile shows about 330,000 distinct CDR3 sequences, more than 9% of them singletons. The same data also went into a second study, on yellow fever vaccine responses in identical twins.

The J gene is TRBJ2-2, the V gene TRBV2; no reliable D call. The TCR sequence derives from a young woman in good health. The sequencing sample was made of CD8+ T cells sorted from blood. The CDR3 coding sequence is TGTGCCAGCAGTGCCTGGGGAAGTGGCGGGGAGCTGTTTTTT. Encoded protein: CASSAWGSGGELFF.